The clone carrying this TCR beta chain occurred a few times. Antigen unknown. This record belongs to a study of cytomegalovirus exposure and HLA in healthy donors. PCR amplification relied on 60 Vbeta primers (plus 13 Jbeta primers). Assay used: immunoSEQ multiplex PCR; TCRdb lists only in-frame clones, some missing. The sample consists of some 100,000 clones, roughly 70% of them appearing once. V was shortened by 4 bases and J by 10 bases, with 23 bases between the two germline ends. Germline-derived CDR1 and CDR2 are LGHNA and YNFKEQ. The CDR3 totals 16 residues. Study findings and constraints: Earlier findings revealed that most TCR beta V segments proved productive either about 90% or about 30% of the time. Sequencing had likely introduced a cluster of highly shared sequence variants as an artifact. Later on, a genetic analysis was performed. It linked a missense variant in DCLRE1C with V- and J-gene trimming of TCR beta. Specific recognition of CMV antigens was confirmed in vitro for a few chains (all CMV-associated).

J is TRBJ2-1 and V is TRBV4-2; weak D call: TRBD2 (5 bases). Sequencing was done on a sample of PBMCs. This receptor was obtained from an older woman in good health and CMV-seropositive. CDR3 sequence: CASSRRGLAPYGEQFF. CDR3 sequence (DNA): TGTGCCAGCAGCCGAAGAGGGCTAGCCCCATATGGGGAGCAGTTCTTC.